The 13 T cell receptor beta chains listed next were all sequenced from one sample in a study of blood T cell repertoires in COVID-19. Sequencing was performed with immunoSEQ multiplex PCR; in TCRdb, only in-frame clones are kept and a portion is missing. The sample has 50,000 to 80,000 clones; around nine tenths are singletons. The sequencing sample was made of PBMCs or T cells enriched from blood (not recorded which). All receptors come from a woman aged 40 to 55 who had recovered from COVID-19.

V is TRBV2 and J is TRBJ2-3, with TRBD1 matching over 8 bases. Trimming took 0 bases from V and 2 from J; bases not matched to a gene: 7. This CDR3 is built from 17 residues. Germline V gene lookup returns CDR1 SNHLY and CDR2 FYNNEI. CDR3 protein: CASSEAGTGFSTDTQYF. Written as DNA, the CDR3 is TGTGCCAGCAGTGAAGCTGGGACAGGTTTCTCCACAGATACGCAGTATTTT.

The chain has TRBV11-2 and TRBJ2-1; 8 nucleotides agree with TRBD1. Germline values: CDR1 SGHAT, CDR2 FQNNGV. V shed 2 bases, J shed 4 bases, and the junction held 4 bases outside the gene matches. The CDR3 covers 15 residues. CDR3 sequence reads: CASSLQGAIYNEQFF. The CDR3 DNA reads as TGTGCCAGCAGCTTACAGGGGGCGATTTACAATGAGCAGTTCTTC.

This chain links TRBV20-1 with TRBJ2-1; 8 bases map to TRBD2. The V segment lost 3 bases and the J segment 2 bases; nucleotides outside the gene matches: 9. This CDR3 is built from 16 residues. Germline CDR1 DFQATT, CDR2 SNEGSKA (reference sequence). CDR3 loop: CSASKPSGGTYNEQFF. In DNA, the CDR3 is TGCAGTGCTAGTAAGCCCTCGGGGGGGACCTACAATGAGCAGTTCTTC.

The rearrangement joins TRBV5-4 to TRBJ1-1; tentative D call: TRBD1 (5 bases). The CDR3 totals 14 residues. Germline lookup yields CDR1 SGHNT and CDR2 YYREEE (reference sequence). The V end was cut by 1 base, the J end by 4 bases, with 11 bases between. The CDR3 spells CASSLWQGGTEAFF. DNA of the CDR3: TGTGCCAGCAGCTTGTGGCAGGGAGGCACTGAAGCTTTCTTT. Together with reference TRBV5-4 and TRBJ1-1, the CDR3 gives the full variable domain: ETGVTQSPTHLIKTRGQQVTLRCSSQSGHNTVSWYQQALGQGPQFIFQYYREEENGRGNFPPRFSGLQFPNYSSELNVNALELDDSALYLCASSLWQGGTEAFFGQGTRLTVV.

The chain recombines TRBV11-3 with TRBJ1-4, with 9 bases fitting TRBD1. J gave up 8 bases and V 3 bases, and 4 bases lay outside the gene matches. The CDR3 runs 14 residues. CDR1 SGHNT and CDR2 YENEEA come from the germline V gene. The CDR3 loop reads CASSLRQGVEKLFF. Here the CDR3 DNA reads TGTGCCAGCAGCTTGAGACAGGGGGTAGAAAAACTGTTTTTT.

In the case of this clone: One junction end does not reproduce the germline sequence, and a read error may be involved. The chain recombines TRBV7-3 with TRBJ2-1, with TRBD1 matching 12 bases. CDR1 SGHTA and CDR2 FQGTGA come from the germline V gene. The CDR3 loop spans 14 amino acids. In nucleotides, the CDR3 is TGTGCCAGCAGCTTAGGGACAGGGGGCGATGAGCGGTTCTTC. Amino acids: CASSLGTGGDERFF.

The chain joins TRBV6-1 to TRBJ2-7; 11 nucleotides match TRBD1. The trim removed 2 bases at V and 3 bases at J, leaving 3 bases unmatched. CDR3 length: 15 amino acids. Germline loops: CDR1 MNHNS, CDR2 SASEGT. Here the CDR3 reads CASSEWDRGYYEQYF. CDR3 coding DNA: TGTGCCAGCAGTGAATGGGACAGGGGGTACTACGAGCAGTACTTC.

The gene calls are TRBV11-3 and TRBJ1-1; 7 positions agree with TRBD1. This CDR3 contains 14 residues. V lost 5 bases, J lost 10 bases, and 13 bases stayed unmatched. The germline V gene has CDR1 SGHNT and CDR2 YENEEA. The CDR3 nucleotides read TGTGCCAGCAGCGGGGACAGATTCGGGGTAAGAGCTTTCTTT. Its translation is CASSGDRFGVRAFF. Full variable domain (missing parts from reference TRBV11-3 and TRBJ1-1): EAGVVQSPRYKIIEKKQPVAFWCNPISGHNTLYWYLQNLGQGPELLIRYENEEAVDDSQLPKDRFSAERLKGVDSTLKIQPAELGDSAVYLCASSGDRFGVRAFFGQGTRLTVV.

The chain joins TRBV28 to TRBJ2-7; 7 nucleotides align to TRBD1. V lost 9 bases and J lost 3; bases outside the gene matches: 11. Germline V gene lookup returns CDR1 MDHEN and CDR2 SYDVKM. This CDR3 spans 14 amino acids. The CDR3 DNA follows: TGTGCCAGTCGACCGGGACAGACTTTCTACGAGCAGTACTTC. It codes for CASRPGQTFYEQYF.

This chain links TRBV5-8 with TRBJ2-2; no clear D. Trimming took 1 base from V and 0 from J, leaving 10 bases between them. The CDR3 covers 16 residues. CDR1 and CDR2 (germline): SGHTS, YDEGEE. CDR3 in amino acids: CASSLTQPSNTGELFF. The CDR3 DNA reads TGTGCCAGCAGCTTGACACAGCCTTCGAACACCGGGGAGCTGTTTTTT. The whole variable domain, remainder taken from reference TRBV5-8 and TRBJ2-2, is EAGVTQSPTHLIKTRGQQATLRCSPISGHTSVYWYQQALGLGLQFLLWYDEGEERNRGNFPPRFSGRQFPNYSSELNVNALELEDSALYLCASSLTQPSNTGELFFGEGSRLTVL.

V is TRBV2 and J is TRBJ2-3; 8 bases match TRBD2. V shed 4 bases and J 1 base; nucleotides not matched to a gene: 4. The CDR3 loop spans 15 amino acids. Per germline, CDR1 SNHLY and CDR2 FYNNEI. CDR3: CASSGSRGGTDTQYF. CDR3 coding DNA: TGTGCCAGCAGTGGGTCGCGGGGGGGCACAGATACGCAGTATTTT. The variable domain in full, with the rest retrieved from reference TRBV2 and TRBJ2-3, is EPEVTQTPSHQVTQMGQEVILRCVPISNHLYFYWYRQILGQKVEFLVSFYNNEISEKSEIFDDQFSVERPDGSNFTLKIRSTKLEDSAMYFCASSGSRGGTDTQYFGPGTRLTVL.

This chain connects TRBV6-4 to TRBJ2-1, with D tentatively TRBD2 (6 bases). Trimming took 0 bases from V and 7 from J, leaving 7 bases between them. The CDR3 spans 13 residues. Germline V gives CDR1 MRHNA, CDR2 SNTAGT. CDR3: CASSDSGTNEQFF. DNA of the CDR3: TGTGCCAGCAGTGACTCGGGGACTAATGAGCAGTTCTTC.

This chain links TRBV11-3 with TRBJ2-3; possible D gene TRBD1, 6 bases. This CDR3 spans 14 amino acids. V lost 4 bases and J lost 2, with 10 bases in between. The V gene's germline CDR1 is SGHNT and CDR2 YENEEA. This CDR3 reads CASSSRDNTDTQYF. The CDR3 DNA sequence: TGTGCCAGCAGCTCCCGGGACAACACAGATACGCAGTATTTT.